These T cell receptor beta chains were read from a single sample in a study of T cells in localized non-small cell lung cancer. Profiling relied on immunoSEQ multiplex PCR, and the TCRdb table lists in-frame clones only, not all of them. The sample gives roughly 30,000 clones, 85% to 95% of which show up once; over 25% is in the top ten. This material consisted of peripheral blood, taken before any cancer treatment. The origin of the receptors is a female donor over 55 with stage I lung adenocarcinoma. Each CDR3 is given with its conserved first and last residue. The D gene is left open where the match is weak. The size field is filled for only some rows; it gives once, few, many or a size class.

>TRBV5-6|NA|NA|TRBJ1-3
CAIYGLNYGNTIYF
TGTGCCATATACGGGCTTAACTATGGAAACACCATATATTTT
>TRBV18|NA|NA|TRBJ2-5
CASSPLRGQETQYF
TGTGCCAGCTCACCACTTCGGGGGCAAGAGACCCAGTACTTC
>TRBV27|NA|NA|TRBJ1-4
CASRPDGATNEKLFF
TGTGCCAGCAGGCCAGACGGTGCAACTAATGAAAAACTGTTTTTT
>TRBV6-5|NA|NA|TRBJ2-1
CASGSLGGEQFF
TGTGCCAGCGGATCCCTCGGTGGTGAGCAGTTCTTC
>TRBV5-4|NA|NA|TRBJ1-4
CASTYAGSTNEKLFF
TGTGCCAGCACATATGCGGGTTCAACTAATGAAAAACTGTTTTTT
>TRBV18|NA|NA|TRBJ2-5
CASSLDLQETQYF
TGTGCCAGCTCATTGGACTTACAAGAGACCCAGTACTTC
>TRBV18|NA|NA|TRBJ2-7
CASSPPGRGRNEQYF
TGTGCCAGCTCACCACCGGGCAGGGGGAGGAACGAGCAGTACTTC
>TRBV30|NA|NA|TRBJ2-4
CAWSTPGFPNIQYF
TGTGCCTGGAGTACCCCAGGGTTCCCTAACATTCAGTACTTC
>TRBV15|NA|once|TRBJ2-7
CATSRDILYEQYF
TGTGCCACCAGCAGAGATATCCTCTACGAGCAGTACTTC
>TRBV5-1|NA|NA|TRBJ1-6
CASSYGTFTNSPLHF
TGCGCCAGCAGCTACGGGACGTTCACGAATTCACCCCTCCACTTT
>TRBV18|NA|few|TRBJ1-1
CASSPLQGNTEAFF
TGTGCCAGCTCACCACTTCAAGGAAACACTGAAGCTTTCTTT
>TRBV5-4|TRBD1|NA|TRBJ2-1
CASSERQGLYNEQFF
TGTGCCAGCAGCGAGCGACAGGGATTGTACAATGAGCAGTTCTTC
>TRBV4-2|TRBD1|few|TRBJ1-6
CASKGQDNSPLHF
TGTGCCAGCAAAGGACAGGATAATTCACCCCTCCACTTT
>TRBV11-2|NA|NA|TRBJ2-5
CASSLDQGWETQYF
TGTGCCAGCAGCTTAGATCAGGGGTGGGAGACCCAGTACTTC
>TRBV5-1|NA|NA|TRBJ2-1
CASSLLTANEQFF
TGCGCCAGCAGCTTGTTAACAGCAAATGAGCAGTTCTTC
>TRBV9|NA|NA|TRBJ2-1
CASSRSGTGAYNEQFF
TGTGCCAGCAGTAGGTCCGGGACTGGGGCGTACAATGAGCAGTTCTTC
>TRBV6-5|NA|NA|TRBJ2-3
CASRFLAVPDTQYF
TGTGCCAGCAGATTTCTGGCCGTGCCAGATACGCAGTATTTT
>TRBV28|NA|NA|TRBJ2-3
CASSFFGSDTQYF
TGTGCCAGCAGTTTTTTCGGGTCAGATACGCAGTATTTT
>TRBV7-2|NA|NA|TRBJ1-2
CASSFGVLGYTF
TGTGCCAGCAGCTTCGGGGTTTTGGGCTACACCTTC
>TRBV18|NA|once|TRBJ2-3
CASSTPGSGLNTDTQYF
TGTGCCAGCTCAACACCGGGGTCGGGACTCAACACAGATACGCAGTATTTT
>TRBV6-6|NA|once|TRBJ2-5
CASKNPGETQYF
TGTGCCAGCAAAAATCCCGGGGAGACCCAGTACTTC
>TRBV6-6|TRBD1|NA|TRBJ2-1
CASSWGTGGNEQFF
TGTGCCAGCAGTTGGGGGACAGGGGGCAATGAGCAGTTCTTC
>TRBV6-1|NA|NA|TRBJ1-4
CASRRLSRANEKLFF
TGTGCCAGCAGAAGGCTCTCGAGAGCTAATGAAAAACTGTTTTTT
>TRBV11-2|TRBD2|NA|TRBJ2-2
CASSIVSGVAGELFF
TGTGCCAGCAGCATTGTTAGCGGGGTAGCCGGGGAGCTGTTTTTT
>TRBV18|NA|NA|TRBJ1-3
CASSPTGIEDTIYF
TGTGCCAGCTCACCAACCGGGATCGAAGACACCATATATTTT
>TRBV5-5|NA|NA|TRBJ2-7
CASTPVVDSRYEQYF
TGTGCCAGCACTCCTGTAGTGGACAGTCGCTACGAGCAGTACTTC
>TRBV4-1|NA|NA|TRBJ2-2
CASSRETSHTGELFF
TGCGCCAGCAGCCGCGAGACTAGTCACACCGGGGAGCTGTTTTTT
>TRBV2|TRBD2|NA|TRBJ2-1
CASSEWTSPGNEQFF
TGTGCCAGCAGTGAGTGGACTAGCCCCGGCAATGAGCAGTTCTTC
>TRBV5-1|NA|NA|TRBJ1-2
CASSLEVHRGDGYTF
TGCGCCAGCAGCTTGGAGGTCCACCGTGGCGATGGCTACACCTTC
>TRBV4-1|TRBD1|NA|TRBJ1-5
CASSQVVGQGVQHF
TGCGCCAGCAGCCAAGTCGTAGGACAGGGAGTCCAGCATTTT
>TRBV7-9|NA|NA|TRBJ2-7
CASSSGESYEQYF
TGTGCCAGCAGCTCAGGGGAGTCCTACGAGCAGTACTTC
>TRBV6-1|NA|NA|TRBJ2-1
CAFGERDEQFF
TGTGCCTTCGGGGAGCGCGATGAGCAGTTCTTC